This is a list of T cell receptor beta chains from one sample in a study of T cells in Graves' hyperthyroidism and ophthalmopathy. TCRdb recomputed calls from the multiplex PCR reads with MiXCR, one row per CDR3 protein. The sample lists about 590,000 distinct CDR3 sequences, around a sixth occurring once. Material: blood. The source of these receptors is a woman under 40 with Graves' hyperthyroidism. Both conserved end residues are part of each CDR3. D genes are given only for firm matches. Clone size is stated in some rows and not others, as once, few, many or a class when expanded.

>TRBV18|-|many|TRBJ2-2
TGTGCCAGCTCACCACTGTTCAGCGCCGGGGAGCTGTTTTTT
CASSPLFSAGELFF
>TRBV7-2|TRBD1|-|TRBJ2-6
TGTGCCAGCAGCCACCCCGGACAGGCCGTATTCTCTGGGGCCAACGTCCTGACTTTC
CASSHPGQAVFSGANVLTF
>TRBV20-1|TRBD2|few|TRBJ2-5
TGCAGTGCTAGAGATGGGATACGCGGGAGGGCCCCGGAGACCCAGTACTTC
CSARDGIRGRAPETQYF
>TRBV5-1|TRBD2|many|TRBJ2-3
TGCGCCAGCAGCACCGGGACTAGCGGGACCCATCGGACAGATACGCAGTATTTT
CASSTGTSGTHRTDTQYF
>TRBV28|-|many|TRBJ1-1
TGTGCCAGCAGTCCGGGGGCTCACACTGAAGCTTTCTTT
CASSPGAHTEAFF
>TRBV7-9|-|many|TRBJ1-1
TGTGCCAGCAGCTTAGCCTATGAAGCTTTCTTT
CASSLAYEAFF
>TRBV10-3|TRBD1|many|TRBJ1-1
TGTGCCATCAGCCTCGGGACAGCCTTTGAAGCTTTCTTT
CAISLGTAFEAFF
>TRBV20-1|-|many|TRBJ2-3
TGCAGTGCTAGAGCTATGACAATGAGCACAGATACGCAGTATTTT
CSARAMTMSTDTQYF
>TRBV6-8|TRBD2|many|TRBJ2-2
TGTGCCAGCAGTTACTCCGGGACTAGCGGGAGAGACGGGGCCTTTTTCGGGGAGCTGTTTTTT
CASSYSGTSGRDGAFFGELFF
>TRBV28|-|few|TRBJ2-1
TGTGCCAGCAGTTCCCCTCTAATAGGGCTGGGTCACAATGAGCAGTTCTTC
CASSSPLIGLGHNEQFF
>TRBV2|TRBD1|many|TRBJ2-7
TGTGCCAGCAGTGAAGCGGGACAGCGGACCTACGAGCAGTACTTC
CASSEAGQRTYEQYF
>TRBV5-5|-|few|TRBJ1-4
TGTGCCAGCAGCTTGGCGCAAGGAGGAAATGAAAAACTGTTTTTT
CASSLAQGGNEKLFF
>TRBV4-1|-|-|TRBJ1-2
TGCGCCAGCAGCCAACGGGACAACTTCTATGGCTACACCTTC
CASSQRDNFYGYTF
>TRBV7-9|TRBD2|-|TRBJ2-7
TGCGCCAGCAGCCAGGCCCCCGCGGGGGGGTACGAGCAGTACTTC
CASSQAPAGGYEQYF
>TRBV29-1|-|few|TRBJ2-3
TGCAGCGTTGATGAGGGGCTGGGGGGCGCAGGGAGAGATACGCAGTATTTT
CSVDEGLGGAGRDTQYF
>TRBV11-2|-|many|TRBJ1-2
TGTGCCAGCAGCTTATTATCAGGGGACTATGGCTACACCTTC
CASSLLSGDYGYTF
>TRBV14|-|-|TRBJ1-1
TGTGCCAGCAGCCAAGTATTCTCTGAAGCTTTCTTT
CASSQVFSEAFF
>TRBV6-1|TRBD1|many|TRBJ1-2
TGTGCCGCTAGACAGGGCCTGATCTATGGCTACACCTTC
CAARQGLIYGYTF
>TRBV24-1|TRBD2|few|TRBJ2-2
TGTGCCACCAGCACTAGCGCAACCGGGGAGCTGTTTTTT
CATSTSATGELFF
>TRBV7-6|TRBD2|-|TRBJ2-7
TGTGCCAGCAGCTTACCGGGGACTAGCGGGATTTGGGAGCAGTACTTC
CASSLPGTSGIWEQYF
>TRBV7-9|TRBD2|many|TRBJ2-3
TGTGCCAGCAGCAGCCCCGGGACTAGCGGCACAGATACGCAGTATTTT
CASSSPGTSGTDTQYF
>TRBV19|TRBD1|few|TRBJ2-6
TGTGCCAGTAGTATGACGTCACAGGGGCCTGGGGCCAACGTCCTGACTTTC
CASSMTSQGPGANVLTF
>TRBV7-9|TRBD1|-|TRBJ1-4
TGTGCCAGCAGCTCTCGACAGGGGCGTAATGAAAAACTGTTTTTT
CASSSRQGRNEKLFF
>TRBV20-1|TRBD1|many|TRBJ1-2
TGCAGTGCTAGAGATGCTTACGACAGGGGGCCTGGCTATGGCTACACCTTC
CSARDAYDRGPGYGYTF
>TRBV27|TRBD2|many|TRBJ2-5
TGTGCCAGCAGTTCAATTGGACTAGCGGGAGGGCAAGAGACCCAGTACTTC
CASSSIGLAGGQETQYF
>TRBV12-3/TRBV12-4|TRBD1|-|TRBJ1-3
TGTGCCAGCAGTCTACAGAGGGGGCAGAGCTCTGGAAACACCATATATTTT
CASSLQRGQSSGNTIYF
>TRBV20-1|-|few|TRBJ1-4
TGCAGTGCTAGCGGCAGGTCTAATGAAAAACTGTTTTTT
CSASGRSNEKLFF
>TRBV20-1|TRBD2|many|TRBJ2-7
TGCAGTGCTAGCGCTTCTAGCGGGAGGGACTACGAGCAGTACTTC
CSASASSGRDYEQYF
>TRBV7-9|-|-|TRBJ1-3
TGTGCCCCCGCCCCAGGGTCAGGAAACACCATATATTTT
CAPAPGSGNTIYF
>TRBV18|-|many|TRBJ2-7
TGTGCCAGCTCAACTGGCGAGGACTACGAGCAGTACTTC
CASSTGEDYEQYF
>TRBV28|TRBD2|many|TRBJ2-1
TGTGCCAGCAGTCTAACGGGAGGATCGAGATACAATGAGCAGTTCTTC
CASSLTGGSRYNEQFF
>TRBV7-2|-|many|TRBJ2-7
TGTGCCAGCACCGTTGGCGGGACAGCTCCCGGGGAGCAGTACTTC
CASTVGGTAPGEQYF
>TRBV19|-|-|TRBJ1-5
TGTGCCAGTCTCCCTCGGGAGGAGAATCAGCCCCAGCATTTT
CASLPREENQPQHF
>TRBV11-2|-|few|TRBJ2-7
TGTGCCAGCAGCGCCAGGGACGGCGCCTACGAGCAGTACTTC
CASSARDGAYEQYF
>TRBV2|-|many|TRBJ1-4
TGTGCCAGCAATAGGGGGGAGGGGACTCGCGAAAAACTGTTTTTT
CASNRGEGTREKLFF
>TRBV7-6|-|few|TRBJ1-2
TGTGCCAGCAGCCCCCAGGGAACGTCTGGCTACACCTTC
CASSPQGTSGYTF
>TRBV5-1|-|many|TRBJ2-7
TGCGCCAGCAGCTTGGCTGAGGGGGGAGGCGACGAGCAGTACTTC
CASSLAEGGGDEQYF
>TRBV20-1|-|many|TRBJ1-1
TGCAGTGCTAGTCAGCGCTGGACCACTGAAGCTTTCTTT
CSASQRWTTEAFF
>TRBV24-1|-|many|TRBJ2-3
TGTGCCACCAGTGATTTGAGGAGCGGGAGCACAGATACGCAGTATTTT
CATSDLRSGSTDTQYF
>TRBV11-2|-|many|TRBJ2-1
TGTGCCAGCACGGTGTGGGTGGCAAAGAAACACTACAATGAGCAGTTCTTC
CASTVWVAKKHYNEQFF
>TRBV7-9|-|few|TRBJ2-7
TGTGCCAGCAGCTTGGAACGGAACCCCTACGAGCAGTACTTC
CASSLERNPYEQYF
>TRBV18|TRBD1|many|TRBJ2-5
TGTGCCAGCTCACCCGAGACAGGGGACCGGAAGACCCAGTACTTC
CASSPETGDRKTQYF
>TRBV2|-|-|TRBJ1-1
TGTGCCAGCAGTAATAGTGTGGGGAACACTGAAGCTTTCTTT
CASSNSVGNTEAFF
>TRBV19|-|-|TRBJ2-1
TGTGCCAGTAGTAGCCGGGAACACAATGAGCAGTTCTTC
CASSSREHNEQFF